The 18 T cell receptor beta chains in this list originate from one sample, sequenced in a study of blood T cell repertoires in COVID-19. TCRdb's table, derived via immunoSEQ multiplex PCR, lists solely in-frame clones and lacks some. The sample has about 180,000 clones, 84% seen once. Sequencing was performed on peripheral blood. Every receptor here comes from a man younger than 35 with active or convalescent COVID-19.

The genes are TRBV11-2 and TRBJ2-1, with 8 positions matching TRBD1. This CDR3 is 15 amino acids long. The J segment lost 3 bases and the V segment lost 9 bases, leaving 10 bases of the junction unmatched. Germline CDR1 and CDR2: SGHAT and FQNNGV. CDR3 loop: CASSLGGQVYNEQFF. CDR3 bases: TGTGCCAGTTCTTTGGGGGGACAGGTCTACAATGAGCAGTTCTTC.

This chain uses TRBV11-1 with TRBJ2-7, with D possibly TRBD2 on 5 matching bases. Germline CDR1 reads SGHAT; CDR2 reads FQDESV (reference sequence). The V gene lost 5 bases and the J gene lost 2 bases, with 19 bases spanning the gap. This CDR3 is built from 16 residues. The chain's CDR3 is CASSPASRGPTYEQYF. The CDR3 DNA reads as TGTGCCAGCAGCCCAGCGAGCCGGGGTCCCACCTACGAGCAGTACTTC.

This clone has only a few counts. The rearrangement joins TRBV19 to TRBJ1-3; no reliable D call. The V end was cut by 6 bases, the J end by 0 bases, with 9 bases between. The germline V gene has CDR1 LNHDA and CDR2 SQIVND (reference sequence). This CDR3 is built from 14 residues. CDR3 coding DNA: TGTGCCAGTAGCAAAAGACTCTCTGGAAACACCATATATTTT. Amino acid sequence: CASSKRLSGNTIYF. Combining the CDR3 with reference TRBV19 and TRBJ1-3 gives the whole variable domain DGGITQSPKYLFRKEGQNVTLSCEQNLNHDAMYWYRQDPGQGLRLIYYSQIVNDFQKGDIAEGYSVSREKKESFPLTVTSAQKNPTAFYLCASSKRLSGNTIYFGEGSWLTVV.

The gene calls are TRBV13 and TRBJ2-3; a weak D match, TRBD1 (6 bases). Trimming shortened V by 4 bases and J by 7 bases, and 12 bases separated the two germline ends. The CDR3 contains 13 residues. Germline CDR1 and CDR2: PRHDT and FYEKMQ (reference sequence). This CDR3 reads CASSWRTDYTQYF. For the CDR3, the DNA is TGTGCCAGCAGCTGGAGGACAGACTATACGCAGTATTTT.

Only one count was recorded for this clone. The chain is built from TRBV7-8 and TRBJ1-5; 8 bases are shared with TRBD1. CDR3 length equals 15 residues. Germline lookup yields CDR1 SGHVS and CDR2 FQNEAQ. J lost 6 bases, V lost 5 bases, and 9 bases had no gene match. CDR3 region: CASSNRDRSGQPQHF. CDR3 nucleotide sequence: TGTGCCAGCAGCAACCGGGACAGGTCGGGTCAGCCCCAGCATTTT.

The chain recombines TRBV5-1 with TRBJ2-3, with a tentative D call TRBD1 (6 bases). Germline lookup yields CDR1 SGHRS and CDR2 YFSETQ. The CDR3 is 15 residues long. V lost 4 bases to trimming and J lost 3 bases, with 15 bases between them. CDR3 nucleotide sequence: TGCGCCAGCAGCCCGGGACATGGCGAGACAGATACGCAGTATTTT. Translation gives CASSPGHGETDTQYF. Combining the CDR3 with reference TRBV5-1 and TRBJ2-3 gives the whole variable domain KAGVTQTPRYLIKTRGQQVTLSCSPISGHRSVSWYQQTPGQGLQFLFEYFSETQRNKGNFPGRFSGRQFSNSRSEMNVSTLELGDSALYLCASSPGHGETDTQYFGPGTRLTVL.

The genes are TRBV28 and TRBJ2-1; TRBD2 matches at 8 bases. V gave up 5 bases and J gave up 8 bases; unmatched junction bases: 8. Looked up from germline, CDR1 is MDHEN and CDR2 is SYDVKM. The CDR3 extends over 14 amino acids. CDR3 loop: CASSRPAGAYEQFF. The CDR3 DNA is TGTGCCAGCAGTAGGCCAGCGGGAGCCTATGAGCAGTTCTTC.

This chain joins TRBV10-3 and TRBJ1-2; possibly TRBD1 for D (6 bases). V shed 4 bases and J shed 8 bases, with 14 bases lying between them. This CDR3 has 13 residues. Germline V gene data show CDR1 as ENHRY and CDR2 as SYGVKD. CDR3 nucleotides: TGTGCCATCAGTGCTTCGGGGGGCCGCGGCTACACCTTC. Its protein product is CAISASGGRGYTF.

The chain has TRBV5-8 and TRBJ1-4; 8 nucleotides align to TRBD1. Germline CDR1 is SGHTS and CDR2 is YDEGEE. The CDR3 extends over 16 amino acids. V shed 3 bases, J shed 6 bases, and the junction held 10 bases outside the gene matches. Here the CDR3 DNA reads TGTGCCAGCAGCTCAGGTGCCGGGACAGGAGATGAAAAACTGTTTTTT. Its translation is CASSSGAGTGDEKLFF. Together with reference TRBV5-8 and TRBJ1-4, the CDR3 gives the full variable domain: EAGVTQSPTHLIKTRGQQATLRCSPISGHTSVYWYQQALGLGLQFLLWYDEGEERNRGNFPPRFSGRQFPNYSSELNVNALELEDSALYLCASSSGAGTGDEKLFFGSGTQLSVL.

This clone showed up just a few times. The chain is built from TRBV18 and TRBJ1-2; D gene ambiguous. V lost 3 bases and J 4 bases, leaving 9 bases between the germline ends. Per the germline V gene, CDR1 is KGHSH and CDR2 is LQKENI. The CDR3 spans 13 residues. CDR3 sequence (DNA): TGTGCCAGCTCACCCGGAGGCCGCTATGGCTACACCTTC. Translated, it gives CASSPGGRYGYTF.

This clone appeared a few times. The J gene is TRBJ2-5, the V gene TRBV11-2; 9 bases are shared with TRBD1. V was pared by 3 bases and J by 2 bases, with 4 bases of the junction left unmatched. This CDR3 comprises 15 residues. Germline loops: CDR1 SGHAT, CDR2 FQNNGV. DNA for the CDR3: TGTGCCAGCAGCTTGGGGGACAGGGATCAAGAGACCCAGTACTTC. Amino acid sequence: CASSLGDRDQETQYF.

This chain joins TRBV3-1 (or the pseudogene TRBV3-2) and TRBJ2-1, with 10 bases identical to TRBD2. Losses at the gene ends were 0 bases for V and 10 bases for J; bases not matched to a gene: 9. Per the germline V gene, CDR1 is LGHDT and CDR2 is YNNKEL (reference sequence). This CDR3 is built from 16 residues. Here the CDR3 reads CASSQDMVAGGGEQFF. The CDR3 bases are TGTGCCAGCAGCCAAGATATGGTAGCGGGGGGCGGGGAGCAGTTCTTC.

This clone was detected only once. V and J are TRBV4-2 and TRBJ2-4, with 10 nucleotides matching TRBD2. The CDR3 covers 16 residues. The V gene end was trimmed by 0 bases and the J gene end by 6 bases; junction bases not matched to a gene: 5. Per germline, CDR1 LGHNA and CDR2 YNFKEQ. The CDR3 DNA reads TGTGCCAGCAGCCAAGAGGCTAGCGGGGGCCTAAACATTCAGTACTTC. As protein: CASSQEASGGLNIQYF.

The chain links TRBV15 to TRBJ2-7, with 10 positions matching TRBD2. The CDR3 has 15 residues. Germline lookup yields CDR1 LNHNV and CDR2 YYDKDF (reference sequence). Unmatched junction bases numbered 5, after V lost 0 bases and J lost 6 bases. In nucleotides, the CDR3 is TGTGCCACCAGCAGAGAAGCGGGGGGGCCGGGCGAGCAGTACTTC. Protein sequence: CATSREAGGPGEQYF. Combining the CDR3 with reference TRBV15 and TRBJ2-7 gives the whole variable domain DAMVIQNPRYQVTQFGKPVTLSCSQTLNHNVMYWYQQKSSQAPKLLFHYYDKDFNNEADTPDNFQSRRPNTSFCFLDIRSPGLGDTAMYLCATSREAGGPGEQYFGPGTRLTVT.

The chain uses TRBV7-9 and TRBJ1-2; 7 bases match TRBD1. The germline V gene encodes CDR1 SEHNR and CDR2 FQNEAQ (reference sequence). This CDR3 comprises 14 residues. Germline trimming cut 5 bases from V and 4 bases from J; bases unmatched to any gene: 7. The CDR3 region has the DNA TGTGCCAGCAGCCGGATGACAGGGACCTATGGCTACACCTTC. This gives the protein CASSRMTGTYGYTF. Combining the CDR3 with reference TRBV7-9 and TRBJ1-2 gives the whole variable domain DTGVSQNPRHKITKRGQNVTFRCDPISEHNRLYWYRQTLGQGPEFLTYFQNEAQLEKSRLLSDRFSAERPKGSFSTLEIQRTEQGDSAMYLCASSRMTGTYGYTFGSGTRLTVV.

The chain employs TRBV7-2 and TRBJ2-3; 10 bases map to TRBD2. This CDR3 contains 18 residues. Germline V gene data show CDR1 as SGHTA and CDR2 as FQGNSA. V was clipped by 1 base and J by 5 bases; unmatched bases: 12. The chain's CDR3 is CASSLGWSLAGERDTQYF. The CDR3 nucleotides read TGTGCCAGCAGCTTAGGTTGGTCCCTAGCGGGGGAGAGAGATACGCAGTATTTT.

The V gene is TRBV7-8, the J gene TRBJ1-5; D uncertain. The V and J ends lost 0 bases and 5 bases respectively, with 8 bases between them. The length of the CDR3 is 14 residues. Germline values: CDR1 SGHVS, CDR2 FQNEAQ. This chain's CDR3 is CASSLAGPDQPQHF. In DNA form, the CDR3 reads TGTGCCAGCAGCTTAGCGGGCCCCGATCAGCCCCAGCATTTT.

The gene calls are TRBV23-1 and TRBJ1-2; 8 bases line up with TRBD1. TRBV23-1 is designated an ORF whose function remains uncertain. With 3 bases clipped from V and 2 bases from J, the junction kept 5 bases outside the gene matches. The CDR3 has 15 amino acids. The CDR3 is CASSQDRERNYGYTF. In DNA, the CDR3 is TGCGCCAGCAGTCAGGACAGGGAACGAAACTATGGCTACACCTTC.